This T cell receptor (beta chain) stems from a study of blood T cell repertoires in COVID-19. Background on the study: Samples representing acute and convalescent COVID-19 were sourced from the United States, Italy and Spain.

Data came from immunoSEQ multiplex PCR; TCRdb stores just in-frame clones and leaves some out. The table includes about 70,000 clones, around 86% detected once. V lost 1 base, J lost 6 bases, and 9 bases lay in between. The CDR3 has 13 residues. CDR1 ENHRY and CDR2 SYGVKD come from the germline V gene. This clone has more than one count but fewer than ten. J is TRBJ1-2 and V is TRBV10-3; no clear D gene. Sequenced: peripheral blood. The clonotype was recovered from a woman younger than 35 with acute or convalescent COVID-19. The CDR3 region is CAISEYSSNGYTF. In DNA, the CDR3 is TGTGCCATCAGTGAGTACAGCTCTAATGGCTACACCTTC.